One and the same sample provided the 13 T cell receptor beta chains below, sequenced in a study of blood T cell repertoires in COVID-19. The data were produced by immunoSEQ multiplex PCR, yet TCRdb's version contains in-frame clones alone and is incomplete. The sample yields approximately 240,000 clones, 80% to 90% seen once. The sequenced sample was peripheral blood. These receptors all stem from a man aged 45-65 years who had recovered from COVID-19.

This chain uses TRBV6-6 with TRBJ1-4; no clear D gene. Trimming removed 0 bases from V and 4 bases from J, with 9 bases in between. Germline-derived CDR1 and CDR2 are MNHNY and SVGAGI (reference sequence). CDR3 length: 15 residues. This CDR3 is CASSYSTLFNEKLFF. CDR3 in DNA: TGTGCCAGCAGTTACTCGACACTCTTTAATGAAAAACTGTTTTTT.

The chain is built from TRBV18 and TRBJ2-6; D perhaps matches TRBD2 (6 bases). V shed 1 base and J shed 3 bases, with 13 bases lying between them. This CDR3 region has 17 residues. The germline V gene encodes CDR1 KGHSH and CDR2 LQKENI. The CDR3 DNA reads TGTGCCAGCTCACCACTCTTGGCGGGGAATGGGGCCAACGTCCTGACTTTC. Translation gives CASSPLLAGNGANVLTF. Combining the CDR3 with reference TRBV18 and TRBJ2-6 gives the whole variable domain NAGVMQNPRHLVRRRGQEARLRCSPMKGHSHVYWYRQLPEEGLKFMVYLQKENIIDESGMPKERFSAEFPKEGPSILRIQQVVRGDSAAYFCASSPLLAGNGANVLTFGAGSRLTVL.

This clone was counted a single time. J is TRBJ2-3 and V is TRBV5-4, with TRBD2 matching 7 bases. Germline loops: CDR1 SGHNT, CDR2 YYREEE (reference sequence). CDR3 length: 15 residues. The junction had 4 bases not matched to a gene; V was cut back by 1 base and J by 2 bases. CDR3 nucleotides: TGTGCCAGCAGCTTGAGGGACTACTTCACAGATACGCAGTATTTT. Amino acids: CASSLRDYFTDTQYF.

The chain is built from TRBV28 and TRBJ1-4; D call uncertain. CDR1 is MDHEN, CDR2 SYDVKM, per germline. The CDR3 loop spans 11 amino acids. With 6 bases removed from V and 8 bases from J, the gap between germline ends came to 7 bases. CDR3 sequence: CASRLGEKLFF. CDR3 in DNA: TGTGCCAGCAGACTAGGGGAAAAACTGTTTTTT.

V usage is TRBV6-1 and J usage is TRBJ1-5; perhaps TRBD1 as D (5 bases). Trimming removed 2 bases at V and 1 base at J, with 12 bases between. The CDR3 consists of 16 residues. Germline CDR1 is MNHNS and CDR2 is SASEGT. The CDR3 sequence is CASSEYVDRSNQPQHF. The CDR3 DNA reads as TGTGCCAGCAGTGAATACGTTGACAGAAGCAATCAGCCCCAGCATTTT.

This chain's CDR3 is CASSSRRLAGGRSYNEQFF. The DNA for the CDR3 is TGTGCCAGCAGCTCTAGACGACTAGCGGGAGGCCGCTCCTACAATGAGCAGTTCTTC. The gene calls are TRBV7-9 and TRBJ2-1; the match to TRBD2 covers 13 bases. CDR3 size: 19 residues. The V gene end was trimmed by 4 bases and the J gene end by 0 bases; junction bases not matched to a gene: 9. CDR1 is SEHNR, CDR2 FQNEAQ, per germline (reference sequence).

The chain links TRBV29-1 to TRBJ2-1; 12 nucleotides match TRBD2. Germline loops: CDR1 SQVTM, CDR2 ANQGSEA. V was pared by 5 bases and J by 4 bases, with 9 bases of the junction left unmatched. The CDR3 is 16 amino acids. DNA for the CDR3: TGCAGCGTTCATGCCCCTGGACTAGCGGGATACAATGAGCAGTTCTTC. It encodes CSVHAPGLAGYNEQFF.

The chain employs TRBV19 and TRBJ1-2, with D possibly TRBD1 on 6 matching bases. CDR3 length: 14 residues. Germline CDR1 and CDR2: LNHDA and SQIVND (reference sequence). V lost 6 bases, J lost 0 bases, and 11 bases lay in between. The CDR3 nucleotides are TGTGCCAGTAGCCAGGGGCGAGCTAACTATGGCTACACCTTC. This translates into CASSQGRANYGYTF.

This clone occurred a few times. The chain is built from TRBV6-1 and TRBJ1-6; D is unclear. The CDR3 has 14 residues. V shed 7 bases and J shed 0 bases, with 7 bases lying between them. Per germline, CDR1 MNHNS and CDR2 SASEGT. The CDR3 sequence is CASIRSSYNSPLHF. CDR3 in DNA: TGTGCCAGCATTCGCAGCTCCTATAATTCACCCCTCCACTTT.

The chain has TRBV5-6 and TRBJ2-1; 7 bases are shared with TRBD2. Germline loops: CDR1 SGHDT, CDR2 YYEEEE. The junction had 5 bases not matched to a gene; V was cut back by 2 bases and J by 3 bases. CDR3 size: 15 residues. CDR3 bases: TGTGCCAGCAGCTTAAGGCGGGAGAGCTACAATGAGCAGTTCTTC. The encoded protein is CASSLRRESYNEQFF. Supplemented by reference TRBV5-6 and TRBJ2-1, the full variable domain reads DAGVTQSPTHLIKTRGQQVTLRCSPKSGHDTVSWYQQALGQGPQFIFQYYEEEERQRGNFPDRFSGHQFPNYSSELNVNALLLGDSALYLCASSLRRESYNEQFFGPGTRLTVL.

The chain uses TRBV27 and TRBJ2-4; D gene unclear. V was clipped by 2 bases and J by 5 bases, with 7 bases between them. The CDR3 sequence is 13 residues long. Germline V lookup: CDR1 MNHEY, CDR2 SMNVEV (reference sequence). The CDR3 sequence: CASSLGTQNIQYF. The CDR3 bases are TGTGCCAGCAGTTTAGGTACTCAAAACATTCAGTACTTC.

The CDR3 sequence is CASTTGDQPQHF. CDR3 in DNA: TGTGCCAGCACAACAGGGGATCAGCCCCAGCATTTT. J is TRBJ1-5 and V is TRBV18, with TRBD1 matching 7 bases. Germline CDR1 reads KGHSH; CDR2 reads LQKENI. The V and J ends lost 8 bases and 5 bases, in that order; junction bases with no gene match: 3. The CDR3 totals 12 residues.

This clone was seen a single time. The chain carries TRBV7-2 and TRBJ2-2, with 10 bases fitting TRBD2. The CDR3 runs to 15 residues. J gave up 4 bases and V 4 bases, and 3 bases lay outside the gene matches. Per the germline V gene, CDR1 is SGHTA and CDR2 is FQGNSA. The CDR3 region is CASSSWTSGTGELFF. CDR3 bases: TGTGCCAGCAGCTCGTGGACTAGCGGCACCGGGGAGCTGTTTTTT.